The entry that follows covers one T cell receptor beta chain sequence. Its antigen is as yet unknown. These data are taken from a study of long-term antiretroviral therapy in people with HIV. General observations from the study: Transplant-donor-level diversity was not reached after ART, though diversity increased. Whichever time point was examined, clones expanded before ART dominated the repertoire.

This CDR3 is 16 amino acids long. Germline CDR1 and CDR2: MGHRA and YSYEKL. The V segment lost 4 bases and the J segment 2 bases; nucleotides outside the gene matches: 6. Running of the v3.0 immunoSEQ assay took place at survey level. The protocol was immunoSEQ multiplex PCR, while the TCRdb copy is restricted to in-frame clones and leaves out a portion. Among around 39,000 clones listed, roughly 80% were seen once. Treatment for all HIV-infected participants took place in the United States. The clonotype was recovered from a young man with HIV. Sequences were derived from unsorted PBMCs, sampled 1 year after starting antiretroviral therapy. This chain links TRBV4-1 with TRBJ2-4; 9 bases agree with TRBD2. The CDR3 DNA follows: TGCGCCAGCAGCCCTCTCGGGACTAGCTCCAAAAACATTCAGTACTTC. Protein sequence: CASSPLGTSSKNIQYF.